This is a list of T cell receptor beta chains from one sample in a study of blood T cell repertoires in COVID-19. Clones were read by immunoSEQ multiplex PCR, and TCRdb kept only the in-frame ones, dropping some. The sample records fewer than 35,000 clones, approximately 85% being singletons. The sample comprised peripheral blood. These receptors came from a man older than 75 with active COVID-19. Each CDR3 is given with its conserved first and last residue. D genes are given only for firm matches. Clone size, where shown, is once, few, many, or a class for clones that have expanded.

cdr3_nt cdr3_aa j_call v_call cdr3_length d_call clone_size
TGTGCCAGCAGATGGGACAGTCACACTGAAGCTTTCTTT CASRWDSHTEAFF TRBJ1-1 TRBV5-4 13 TRBD1 NA
TGTGCCAGCAGCCCCCGGGCCAGGGTTGACTATGGCTACACCTTC CASSPRARVDYGYTF TRBJ1-2 TRBV11-2 15 NA NA
TGTGCCACCAGCCCCGGGGGGCGCGACGAGCAGTACTTC CATSPGGRDEQYF TRBJ2-7 TRBV15 13 NA NA
TGTGCCAGCAGCCGCTCCGGGATACCTCGCACAGATACGCAGTATTTT CASSRSGIPRTDTQYF TRBJ2-3 TRBV11-1 16 NA NA
TGTGCCAGCAGCCTCGGAGACAGAACGGAAGCTTTCTTT CASSLGDRTEAFF TRBJ1-1 TRBV9 13 NA NA
TGTGCCAGCAGCTTACTTAACACTGAAGCTTTCTTT CASSLLNTEAFF TRBJ1-1 TRBV7-2 12 NA NA
TGTGCCAGCAGTGAACTTAGTATGTCCCTCCAGGGACTCCCTGAGGAGCAGTACTTC CASSELSMSLQGLPEEQYF TRBJ2-7 TRBV6-1 19 NA NA
TGTGCCAGCAGCTTAGAAGGAGGCTGGAGGAACACTGAAGCTTTCTTT CASSLEGGWRNTEAFF TRBJ1-1 TRBV7-8 16 NA NA
TGTGCCAGCAGCGTTGGGAGGGCCTACGAGCAGTACTTC CASSVGRAYEQYF TRBJ2-7 TRBV12-3/TRBV12-4 13 TRBD2 NA
TGTGCCAGCTCACGACCTAGTCTGAACACTGAAGCTTTCTTT CASSRPSLNTEAFF TRBJ1-1 TRBV18 14 NA once
TGTGCCAGCAGTGAAGATAGGGAGACTTCACCCCTCCACTTT CASSEDRETSPLHF TRBJ1-6 TRBV2 14 NA NA
TGTGCCACCAGCACCGGACAGATTACTAGCACAGATACGCAGTATTTT CATSTGQITSTDTQYF TRBJ2-3 TRBV15 16 NA NA
TGCGCCAGCAGCCAAGACCCAGACAGGGATGGCTACACCTTC CASSQDPDRDGYTF TRBJ1-2 TRBV4-1 14 TRBD1 NA
TGTGCCAGCAGCGTAGGGGCGCGGGGGGCACGTGAGCAGTTCTTC CASSVGARGAREQFF TRBJ2-1 TRBV9 15 TRBD2 few
TGTGCCAGCAGAACCCCACGGCGGGCAGGGGCCCAACTTAACTATGGCTACACCTTC CASRTPRRAGAQLNYGYTF TRBJ1-2 TRBV21-1 19 NA NA
TGTGCCAGCAGTGTACAGACATACACAGATACGCAGTATTTT CASSVQTYTDTQYF TRBJ2-3 TRBV2 14 NA NA
TGTGCCAGCAGGCGTGGGAGGAACACTGAAGCTTTCTTT CASRRGRNTEAFF TRBJ1-1 TRBV6-5 13 NA NA
TGTGCCAGTTGGCAGGGGGCTGAAGCTTTCTTT CASWQGAEAFF TRBJ1-1 TRBV19 11 TRBD1 NA
TGTGCCAGCAACCATAGGACTCACGCGAACACCGGGGAGCTGTTTTTT CASNHRTHANTGELFF TRBJ2-2 TRBV11-2 16 NA NA
TGTGCCAGCAGCTTAATCTCACTCCGAGGTAATTCACCCCTCCACTTT CASSLISLRGNSPLHF TRBJ1-6 TRBV11-3 16 NA NA
TGTGCCAGTAGTTCACGAGGACTAGCGGGAATATACAATGAGCAGTTCTTC CASSSRGLAGIYNEQFF TRBJ2-1 TRBV19 17 TRBD2 NA
TGTGCCAGCTCACCTCCTCGGACAGCGAACACTGAAGCTTTCTTT CASSPPRTANTEAFF TRBJ1-1 TRBV18 15 NA NA
TGTGCCAGCAGTTACAGCTCGAGCGGGGGGGACCCTAGCACAGATACGCAGTATTTT CASSYSSSGGDPSTDTQYF TRBJ2-3 TRBV6-2/TRBV6-3 19 TRBD2 NA
TGTGCCAGCTCATCCGACCGACAGGCGACCGGGGAGCTGTTTTTT CASSSDRQATGELFF TRBJ2-2 TRBV18 15 NA NA
TGTGCCAGCAGGGGGGCCCCTCCACAGGACGTCCTGACTTTC CASRGAPPQDVLTF TRBJ2-6 TRBV2 14 NA NA
TGTGCCAGCAGTTTCGTCGGGCAGGGGGAAGATACGCAGTATTTT CASSFVGQGEDTQYF TRBJ2-3 TRBV27 15 TRBD1 NA
TGTGCCAGCAGGCCTGCTAGCGGGGGGGCGGGCACAGATACGCAGTATTTT CASRPASGGAGTDTQYF TRBJ2-3 TRBV5-4 17 TRBD2 NA
TGCGCCAGCACCGGGACTAGCGGGGTAAACAATGAGCAGTTCTTC CASTGTSGVNNEQFF TRBJ2-1 TRBV5-1 15 TRBD2 NA
TGTGCCAGCAGTTCGGGACTAGCGGGGGTCAAGGAGCAGTACTTC CASSSGLAGVKEQYF TRBJ2-7 TRBV28 15 TRBD2 NA
TGTGCCAGCAGTTACGGGGACAGCAACTATGGCTACACCTTC CASSYGDSNYGYTF TRBJ1-2 TRBV6-6 14 TRBD1 NA
TGTGCCAGCAGTTTATCTCATATGGGAGGCGAAGCTTTCTTT CASSLSHMGGEAFF TRBJ1-1 TRBV27 14 NA NA